This T cell receptor beta chain was documented in a study of blood T cells in healthy people across ages. Study-level results: CMV status of donors was not determined, possibly confounding expanded clonotype changes. Per-million-T-cell TCR beta diversity fell roughly linearly with age. More naive CD4+ cells and higher diversity marked long-lived donors relative to aged donors.

As regards this clonotype: No antigen is known for it.

The use of a sample-barcoded 5' primer and a J-beta primer mix characterized a second PCR of 7 to 11 cycles. TCRdb analysed the 5' RACE reads with MiXCR anew, one entry per CDR3 protein. The sample holds 1.5 million or so distinct CDR3 sequences; roughly 43% are singletons and the top ten take just over 4%. The CDR3 consists of 13 residues. Trimming cost V 0 bases and J 5 bases, with 8 bases left between them. Germline V gene lookup returns CDR1 LNHNV and CDR2 YYDKDF (reference sequence). The sequencing input was blood. The clonotype originates from a woman aged 18-35 years in good health. This chain connects TRBV15 to TRBJ2-7; D perhaps matches TRBD2 (5 bases). CDR3 bases: TGTGCCACCAGCAGAGATAGCGTCAACGAGCAGTACTTC. It is translated as CATSRDSVNEQYF.